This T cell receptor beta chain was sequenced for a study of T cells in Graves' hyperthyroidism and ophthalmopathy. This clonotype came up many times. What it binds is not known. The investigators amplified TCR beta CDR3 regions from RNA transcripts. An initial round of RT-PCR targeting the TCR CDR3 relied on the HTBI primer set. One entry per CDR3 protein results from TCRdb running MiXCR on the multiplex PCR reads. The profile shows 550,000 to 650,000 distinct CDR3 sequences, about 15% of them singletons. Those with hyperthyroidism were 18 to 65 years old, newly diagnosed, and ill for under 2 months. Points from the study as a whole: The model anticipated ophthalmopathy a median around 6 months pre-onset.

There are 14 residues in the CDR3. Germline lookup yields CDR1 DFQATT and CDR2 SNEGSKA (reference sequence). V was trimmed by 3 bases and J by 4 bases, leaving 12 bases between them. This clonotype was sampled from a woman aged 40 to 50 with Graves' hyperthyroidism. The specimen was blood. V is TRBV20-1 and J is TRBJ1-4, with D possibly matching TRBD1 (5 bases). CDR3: CSARGPSNNEKLFF. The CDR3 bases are TGCAGTGCTAGGGGACCCAGCAATAATGAAAAACTGTTTTTT.